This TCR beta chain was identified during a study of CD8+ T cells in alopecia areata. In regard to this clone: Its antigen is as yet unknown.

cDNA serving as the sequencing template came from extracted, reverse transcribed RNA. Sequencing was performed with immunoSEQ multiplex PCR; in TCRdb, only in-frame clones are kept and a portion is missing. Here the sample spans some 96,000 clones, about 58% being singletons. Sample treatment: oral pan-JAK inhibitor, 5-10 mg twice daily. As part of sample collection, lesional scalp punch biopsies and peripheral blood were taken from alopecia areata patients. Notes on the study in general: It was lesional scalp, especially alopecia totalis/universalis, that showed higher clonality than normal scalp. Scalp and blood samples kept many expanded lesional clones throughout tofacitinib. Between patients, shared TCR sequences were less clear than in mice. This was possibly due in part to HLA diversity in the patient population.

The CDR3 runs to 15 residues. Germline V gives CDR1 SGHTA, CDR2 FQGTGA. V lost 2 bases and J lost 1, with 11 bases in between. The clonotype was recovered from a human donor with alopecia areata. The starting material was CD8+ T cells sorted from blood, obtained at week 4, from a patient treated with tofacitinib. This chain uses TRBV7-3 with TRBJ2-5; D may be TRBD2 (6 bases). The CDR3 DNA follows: TGTGCCAGCAGCTTAGCCGGGGGAACCCAAGAGACCCAGTACTTC. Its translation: CASSLAGGTQETQYF.